This T cell receptor (beta chain) is from a study of blood T cell repertoires in COVID-19. Seattle-derived patients entered the study during active infection and were followed longitudinally. Only one count was recorded for this clone. In the original workflow: Nucleated cell number was recorded as an estimate derived from reference gene primer amplification. This table comes from immunoSEQ multiplex PCR, and its TCRdb copy is limited to in-frame clones, with some not included. V and J calls and clone size are given by that table; D and trimming were obtained from the DNA. The data contain fewer than 200,000 clones, roughly 82% of them singletons. CDR1 SGHDT and CDR2 YYEEEE come from the germline V gene. This CDR3 is built from 14 residues. V was pared by 2 bases and J by 7 bases, with 15 bases between.

Sequencing was done on a sample of peripheral blood. The chain is built from TRBV5-6 and TRBJ1-1, with D maybe TRBD1 (6 bases). The receptor was isolated from a woman aged 55-69 years with COVID-19, enrolled during active disease. The CDR3 reads CASSFPGVEGEAFF. The CDR3 DNA reads as TGTGCCAGCAGCTTCCCAGGGGTTGAGGGTGAAGCTTTCTTT.